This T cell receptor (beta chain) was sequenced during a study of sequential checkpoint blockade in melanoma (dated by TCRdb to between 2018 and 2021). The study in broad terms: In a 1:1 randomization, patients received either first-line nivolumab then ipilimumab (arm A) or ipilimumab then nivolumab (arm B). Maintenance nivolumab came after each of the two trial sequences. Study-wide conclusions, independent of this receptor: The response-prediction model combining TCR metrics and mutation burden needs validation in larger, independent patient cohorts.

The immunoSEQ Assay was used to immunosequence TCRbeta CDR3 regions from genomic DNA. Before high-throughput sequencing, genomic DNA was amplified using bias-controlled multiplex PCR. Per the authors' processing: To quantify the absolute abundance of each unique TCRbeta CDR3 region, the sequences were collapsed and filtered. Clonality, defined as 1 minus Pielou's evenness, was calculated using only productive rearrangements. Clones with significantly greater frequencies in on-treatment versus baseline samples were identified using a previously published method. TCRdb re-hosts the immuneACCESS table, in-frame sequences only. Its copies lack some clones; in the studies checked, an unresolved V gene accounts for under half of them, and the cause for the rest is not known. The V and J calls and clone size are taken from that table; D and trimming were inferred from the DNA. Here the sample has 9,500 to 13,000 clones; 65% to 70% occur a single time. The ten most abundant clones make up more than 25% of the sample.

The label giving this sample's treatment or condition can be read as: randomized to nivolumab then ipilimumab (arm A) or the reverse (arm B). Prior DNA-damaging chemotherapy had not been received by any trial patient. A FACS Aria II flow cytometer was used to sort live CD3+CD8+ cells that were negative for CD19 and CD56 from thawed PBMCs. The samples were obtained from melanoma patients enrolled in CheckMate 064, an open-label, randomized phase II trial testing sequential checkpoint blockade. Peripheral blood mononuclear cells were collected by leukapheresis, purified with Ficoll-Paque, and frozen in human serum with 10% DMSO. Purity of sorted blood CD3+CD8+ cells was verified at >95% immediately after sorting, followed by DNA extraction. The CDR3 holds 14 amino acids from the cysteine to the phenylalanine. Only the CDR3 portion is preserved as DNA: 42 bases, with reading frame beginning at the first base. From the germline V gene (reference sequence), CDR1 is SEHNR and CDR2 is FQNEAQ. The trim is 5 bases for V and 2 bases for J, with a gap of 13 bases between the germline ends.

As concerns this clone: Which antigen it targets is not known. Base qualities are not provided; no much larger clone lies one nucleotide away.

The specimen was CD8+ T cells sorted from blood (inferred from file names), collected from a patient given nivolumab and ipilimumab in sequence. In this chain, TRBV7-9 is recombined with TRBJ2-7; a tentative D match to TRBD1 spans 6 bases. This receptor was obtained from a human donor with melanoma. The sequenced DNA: TGTGCCAGCAGCCCTAGGACAGCTCCCTACGAGCAGTACTTC. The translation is CASSPRTAPYEQYF.